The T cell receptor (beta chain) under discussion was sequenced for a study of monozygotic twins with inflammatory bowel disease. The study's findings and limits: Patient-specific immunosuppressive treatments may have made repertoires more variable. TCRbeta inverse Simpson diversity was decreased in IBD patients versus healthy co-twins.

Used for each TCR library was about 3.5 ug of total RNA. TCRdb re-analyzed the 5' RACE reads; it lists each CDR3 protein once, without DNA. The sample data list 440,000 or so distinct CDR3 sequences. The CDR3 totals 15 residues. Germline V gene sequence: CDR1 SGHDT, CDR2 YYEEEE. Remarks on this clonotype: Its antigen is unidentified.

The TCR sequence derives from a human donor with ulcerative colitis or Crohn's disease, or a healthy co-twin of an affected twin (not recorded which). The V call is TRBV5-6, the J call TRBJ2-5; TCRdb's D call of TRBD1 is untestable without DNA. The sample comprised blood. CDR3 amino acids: CASSWTGIGKETQYF.